This T cell receptor (beta chain) was sequenced in a study of blood T cells in healthy people across ages. In its sample, this clonotype was seen many times. It was with a sample-barcoded 5' primer and a J-beta primer mix that a second PCR of roughly 6 to 12 cycles was run. From the 5' RACE reads, TCRdb called clonotypes with MiXCR, one entry per CDR3 protein. The data show roughly 730,000 distinct CDR3 sequences, more than 55% seen once. With V trimmed by 3 bases and J by 4 bases, 2 bases remained unmatched. Germline loops: CDR1 SGHVS, CDR2 FNYEAQ. CDR3 size: 14 residues. The chain links TRBV7-6 to TRBJ2-5; TRBD1 agrees at 10 bases. Sequencing was performed on blood. The receptor comes from a man aged 40-49 years in good health. The CDR3 reads CASSLDRGGETQYF. The CDR3 DNA is TGTGCCAGCAGCTTGGACAGGGGGGGAGAGACCCAGTACTTC.